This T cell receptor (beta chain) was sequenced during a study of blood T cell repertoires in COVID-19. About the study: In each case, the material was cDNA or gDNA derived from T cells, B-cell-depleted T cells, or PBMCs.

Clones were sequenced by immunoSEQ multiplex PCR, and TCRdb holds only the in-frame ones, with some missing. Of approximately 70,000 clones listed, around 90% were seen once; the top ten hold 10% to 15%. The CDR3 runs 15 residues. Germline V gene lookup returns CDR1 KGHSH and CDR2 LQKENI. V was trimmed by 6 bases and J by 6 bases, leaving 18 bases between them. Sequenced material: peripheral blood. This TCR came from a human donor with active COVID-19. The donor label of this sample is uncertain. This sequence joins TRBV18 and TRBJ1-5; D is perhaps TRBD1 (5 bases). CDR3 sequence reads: CASSSRVGLGQPQHF. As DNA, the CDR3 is TGTGCCAGCTCGTCCAGGGTGGGCCTGGGTCAGCCCCAGCATTTT.